This T cell receptor beta chain was obtained from a study of control samples from healthy donors and cancer patients. TCRdb keeps only in-frame clones here, not all; method: immunoSEQ multiplex PCR. The repertoire holds fewer than 200,000 clones, with roughly 95% as singletons. CDR1 and CDR2 from the germline V gene are SGHDN and FVKESK. The CDR3 totals 15 residues. V dropped 5 bases and J dropped 4; count of bases not matched to a gene: 8. The sequencing sample was made of blood. The clonotype was recovered from a woman in her twenties or thirties in good health. The chain couples TRBV14 to TRBJ2-5, with 9 bases identical to TRBD1. In nucleotides, the CDR3 is TGTGCCAGCAGCGTCGGGACAGGGTTCTCAGAGACCCAGTACTTC. Its protein is CASSVGTGFSETQYF.